These 3 T cell receptor beta chains originate from one sample sequenced in a study of cytomegalovirus exposure and HLA in healthy donors. PCR used 60 Vbeta primers and 13 Jbeta primers. TCRdb's copy holds only in-frame clones and misses some; the assay was immunoSEQ multiplex PCR. The sample carries around 150,000 clones, over 70% recorded once. The sequencing sample was made of PBMCs. These receptors were collected from a male donor in good health and CMV-seronegative.

The sample holds one count of this clone. This sample includes further DNA sequences coding for the same CDR3. V usage is TRBV29-1 and J usage is TRBJ2-5; 14 nucleotides line up with TRBD2. CDR1 and CDR2 from the germline V gene are SQVTM and ANQGSEA. There are 16 residues in the CDR3. The ends lost 4 bases at V and 3 bases at J; junction bases unmatched: 7. CDR3 amino acids: CSVVPGLAGVKETQYF. The CDR3 DNA reads as TGCAGCGTTGTACCGGGACTAGCGGGGGTTAAAGAGACCCAGTACTTC. The variable domain in full, completed from reference TRBV29-1 and TRBJ2-5, reads SAVISQKPSRDICQRGTSLTIQCQVDSQVTMMFWYRQQPGQSLTLIATANQGSEATYESGFVIDKFPISRPNLTFSTLTVSNMSPEDSSIYLCSVVPGLAGVKETQYFGPGTRLLVL.

J is TRBJ1-4 and V is TRBV7-6, with unresolved D. In germline, CDR1 is SGHVS, CDR2 FNYEAQ. The CDR3 extends over 15 amino acids. The V end was cut by 4 bases, the J end by 6 bases, with 15 bases between. CDR3 bases: TGTGCCAGCAGCTCGACCGACTTGGGTGATGAAAAACTGTTTTTT. Its protein product is CASSSTDLGDEKLFF.

The V gene is TRBV6-5, the J gene TRBJ2-7; TRBD1 matches 9 bases. Per the germline V gene, CDR1 is MNHEY and CDR2 is SVGAGI. After removal of 7 bases from V and 5 bases from J, the junction contained 12 bases not matched to a gene. The CDR3 contains 15 residues. CDR3 nucleotide sequence: TGTGCCAGCACCTTAAACCGGGACAGGGTACACGAGCAGTACTTC. Translated: CASTLNRDRVHEQYF.